The present TCR beta chain was sequenced within a study of cytomegalovirus exposure and HLA in healthy donors. Study-level points and caveats: Testing in vitro showed a few CMV-associated chains specific for CMV antigens. The productive fraction for most TCR beta V segments was about 87% or about 30% in an earlier analysis. Later analysis demonstrated an association between a missense DCLRE1C variant and TCR beta V- and J-gene trimming.

The germline V and J ends were trimmed by 7 bases and 0 bases, with 12 bases remaining between them. The CDR3 consists of 14 residues. Germline CDR1 MNHNY, CDR2 SVGAGI (reference sequence). With regard to this clone: What it binds is unknown.

Researchers ran the PCR with 60 Vbeta and 13 Jbeta primers. Sequenced by immunoSEQ multiplex PCR; TCRdb stores in-frame clones only, minus some. With 120,000 to 150,000 clones in the sample, the ten largest clones hold less than 3.5%. The sample was PBMCs. V and J are TRBV6-6 and TRBJ1-1; possibly TRBD1 for D (6 bases). The TCR sequence derives from a man aged 35-49 years in good health and CMV-seronegative. The CDR3 DNA reads TGTGCCAGCACTGTCGACAGGATGAACACTGAAGCTTTCTTT. This gives the protein CASTVDRMNTEAFF.